A selection of T cell receptor beta chains follows, all from one sample in a study of blood T cell repertoires in COVID-19. Data came from immunoSEQ multiplex PCR; TCRdb stores just in-frame clones and leaves some out. Among around 240,000 clones, about 80% were seen once, and the ten largest hold approximately 1.9%. Sequenced material: peripheral blood. Receptors were obtained from a woman of 80 years or more with acute or convalescent COVID-19. Each CDR3 is given with its conserved first and last residue. D genes are given only for firm matches. Clone size is given for some rows only: seen once, a few or many times, or a class if the clone is expanded.

V gene: TRBV7-9
clone size: .
J gene: TRBJ2-3
D gene: .
CDR3 protein: CASSLQGASDTQYF
CDR3 DNA: TGTGCCAGCAGCTTACAAGGGGCCTCAGATACGCAGTATTTT

V gene: TRBV7-9
clone size: .
J gene: TRBJ1-4
D gene: TRBD1
CDR3 protein: CASSLRQGSGEKLFF
CDR3 DNA: TGTGCCAGCAGCCTAAGACAGGGTTCGGGTGAAAAACTGTTTTTT

V gene: TRBV7-2
clone size: .
J gene: TRBJ2-1
D gene: .
CDR3 protein: CASSLVGGNEQFF
CDR3 DNA: TGTGCCAGCAGCTTAGTTGGCGGCAATGAGCAGTTCTTC

V gene: TRBV21-1
clone size: once
J gene: TRBJ2-2
D gene: .
CDR3 protein: CASSPKSNRVEGELFF
CDR3 DNA: TGTGCCAGCAGCCCAAAATCTAACAGGGTCGAGGGGGAGCTGTTTTTT

V gene: TRBV28
clone size: .
J gene: TRBJ1-5
D gene: .
CDR3 protein: CASSLTRPSNQPQHF
CDR3 DNA: TGTGCCAGCAGTTTAACCAGGCCTAGCAATCAGCCCCAGCATTTT

V gene: TRBV5-4
clone size: .
J gene: TRBJ1-2
D gene: TRBD1
CDR3 protein: CASSSGQGPSYTF
CDR3 DNA: TGTGCCAGCAGCTCCGGACAGGGACCTAGCTACACCTTC

V gene: TRBV19
clone size: .
J gene: TRBJ2-6
D gene: .
CDR3 protein: CASSIASSGANVLTF
CDR3 DNA: TGTGCCAGTAGTATAGCGAGCTCTGGGGCCAACGTCCTGACTTTC

V gene: TRBV6-5
clone size: .
J gene: TRBJ2-7
D gene: .
CDR3 protein: CASRSPSGTQYF
CDR3 DNA: TGTGCCAGCAGGTCTCCATCAGGAACGCAGTACTTC

V gene: TRBV11-2
clone size: .
J gene: TRBJ2-1
D gene: .
CDR3 protein: CASSLLGGANEQFF
CDR3 DNA: TGTGCCAGCAGCCTCCTGGGGGGTGCGAATGAGCAGTTCTTC

V gene: TRBV6-2/TRBV6-3
clone size: once
J gene: TRBJ1-5
D gene: TRBD1
CDR3 protein: CASSRTGSGLRGNQPQHF
CDR3 DNA: TGTGCCAGCAGTCGGACAGGGAGCGGATTAAGGGGGAATCAGCCCCAGCATTTT

V gene: TRBV9
clone size: .
J gene: TRBJ1-6
D gene: TRBD1
CDR3 protein: CASSRQGKDSPLHF
CDR3 DNA: TGTGCCAGCAGCCGACAGGGGAAGGATTCACCCCTCCACTTT

V gene: TRBV18
clone size: .
J gene: TRBJ1-1
D gene: TRBD1
CDR3 protein: CASSTGQGSEAFF
CDR3 DNA: TGTGCCAGCTCAACCGGACAGGGCAGTGAAGCTTTCTTT

V gene: TRBV6-1
clone size: .
J gene: TRBJ2-1
D gene: .
CDR3 protein: CASSEARGVPYNEQFF
CDR3 DNA: TGTGCCAGCAGTGAGGCTCGCGGGGTCCCCTACAATGAGCAGTTCTTC

V gene: TRBV6-5
clone size: few
J gene: TRBJ1-2
D gene: TRBD1
CDR3 protein: CASRWDRGRDGYTF
CDR3 DNA: TGTGCCAGCAGATGGGACAGGGGGAGGGATGGCTACACCTTC

V gene: TRBV7-2
clone size: .
J gene: TRBJ1-1
D gene: .
CDR3 protein: CASSLTQLNTEAFF
CDR3 DNA: TGTGCCAGCAGCTTAACTCAACTGAACACTGAAGCTTTCTTT

V gene: TRBV27
clone size: .
J gene: TRBJ2-3
D gene: TRBD1
CDR3 protein: CASSRQGADTQYF
CDR3 DNA: TGTGCCAGCAGTAGACAGGGGGCAGATACGCAGTATTTT

V gene: TRBV30
clone size: .
J gene: TRBJ1-2
D gene: .
CDR3 protein: CAWSRGAVESYTF
CDR3 DNA: TGTGCCTGGAGTCGGGGGGCCGTCGAGAGCTACACCTTC

V gene: TRBV7-8
clone size: .
J gene: TRBJ2-7
D gene: TRBD1
CDR3 protein: CASSLFGTGGEQYF
CDR3 DNA: TGTGCCAGCAGCTTATTCGGGACAGGGGGCGAGCAGTACTTC

V gene: TRBV29-1
clone size: .
J gene: TRBJ2-7
D gene: .
CDR3 protein: CSVGVLSSYEQYF
CDR3 DNA: TGCAGCGTTGGTGTTCTCAGCTCCTACGAGCAGTACTTC

V gene: TRBV7-9
clone size: .
J gene: TRBJ1-1
D gene: TRBD1
CDR3 protein: CASSTGQGIIREAFF
CDR3 DNA: TGTGCCAGCAGCACTGGACAGGGAATTATAAGGGAAGCTTTCTTT

V gene: TRBV7-2
clone size: .
J gene: TRBJ1-2
D gene: TRBD1
CDR3 protein: CASSRGPGQGNYGYTF
CDR3 DNA: TGTGCCAGCAGCAGAGGACCGGGACAGGGGAACTATGGCTACACCTTC

V gene: TRBV7-2
clone size: .
J gene: TRBJ2-7
D gene: TRBD1
CDR3 protein: CASSSGQSYEQYF
CDR3 DNA: TGTGCCAGCAGCTCGGGACAGTCCTACGAGCAGTACTTC

V gene: TRBV6-1
clone size: .
J gene: TRBJ2-7
D gene: TRBD1
CDR3 protein: CASSEAGQGYYEQYF
CDR3 DNA: TGTGCCAGCAGTGAAGCTGGACAGGGGTACTACGAGCAGTACTTC

V gene: TRBV4-3
clone size: .
J gene: TRBJ1-6
D gene: .
CDR3 protein: CASSPLGGTELPLHF
CDR3 DNA: TGCGCCAGCAGCCCTTTAGGAGGGACGGAGTTACCCCTCCACTTT

V gene: TRBV9
clone size: .
J gene: TRBJ2-2
D gene: TRBD2
CDR3 protein: CASFPRLAGNTGELFF
CDR3 DNA: TGTGCCAGCTTCCCGCGACTAGCGGGAAACACCGGGGAGCTGTTTTTT

V gene: TRBV12-3/TRBV12-4
clone size: .
J gene: TRBJ1-2
D gene: .
CDR3 protein: CASRYGAYGYTF
CDR3 DNA: TGTGCCAGCAGATACGGAGCCTATGGCTACACCTTC

V gene: TRBV7-3
clone size: once
J gene: TRBJ2-3
D gene: .
CDR3 protein: CASSRSASTDTQYF
CDR3 DNA: TGTGCCAGCAGCCGGTCTGCTAGCACAGATACGCAGTATTTT

V gene: TRBV16
clone size: .
J gene: TRBJ2-7
D gene: TRBD1
CDR3 protein: CASSPGQGGTYEQYF
CDR3 DNA: TGTGCCAGCAGCCCCGGACAGGGCGGAACCTACGAGCAGTACTTC

V gene: TRBV4-2
clone size: .
J gene: TRBJ2-1
D gene: .
CDR3 protein: CASSQDPRGNEQFF
CDR3 DNA: TGTGCCAGCAGCCAAGATCCAAGGGGCAATGAGCAGTTCTTC

V gene: TRBV19
clone size: .
J gene: TRBJ1-2
D gene: TRBD1
CDR3 protein: CASSNRQGGYTF
CDR3 DNA: TGTGCCAGTAGTAATCGACAGGGCGGCTACACCTTC

V gene: TRBV29-1
clone size: .
J gene: TRBJ1-2
D gene: TRBD1
CDR3 protein: CSVKPGQGAATDYGYTF
CDR3 DNA: TGCAGCGTTAAACCGGGACAGGGGGCTGCGACCGACTATGGCTACACCTTC

V gene: TRBV5-1
clone size: few
J gene: TRBJ1-2
D gene: TRBD1
CDR3 protein: CASSSGQVVGYTF
CDR3 DNA: TGCGCCAGCAGCTCCGGACAGGTGGTGGGCTACACCTTC

V gene: TRBV20-1
clone size: .
J gene: TRBJ2-7
D gene: TRBD1
CDR3 protein: CSASDRDEQYF
CDR3 DNA: TGCAGTGCTAGCGACAGGGACGAGCAGTACTTC

V gene: TRBV2
clone size: .
J gene: TRBJ2-7
D gene: .
CDR3 protein: CASRPQGWANEQYF
CDR3 DNA: TGTGCCAGTCGCCCACAAGGTTGGGCTAACGAGCAGTACTTC

V gene: TRBV28
clone size: .
J gene: TRBJ2-7
D gene: TRBD1
CDR3 protein: CASSLTGTGRYEQYF
CDR3 DNA: TGTGCCAGCAGTCTCACCGGGACAGGGCGTTACGAGCAGTACTTC

V gene: TRBV5-4
clone size: .
J gene: TRBJ2-3
D gene: .
CDR3 protein: CASSLFLSGRTDTQYF
CDR3 DNA: TGTGCCAGCAGCTTGTTCTTGAGCGGGCGCACAGATACGCAGTATTTT

V gene: TRBV29-1
clone size: .
J gene: TRBJ1-5
D gene: .
CDR3 protein: CSVVSQPNQPQHF
CDR3 DNA: TGCAGCGTTGTTAGCCAACCCAATCAGCCCCAGCATTTT

V gene: TRBV7-7
clone size: .
J gene: TRBJ2-2
D gene: TRBD2
CDR3 protein: CASSLGATSGGTGELFF
CDR3 DNA: TGTGCTAGCAGCTTAGGTGCCACATCGGGGGGGACCGGGGAGCTGTTTTTT

V gene: TRBV11-1
clone size: .
J gene: TRBJ2-7
D gene: .
CDR3 protein: CASSGGPGVVYEQYF
CDR3 DNA: TGTGCCAGCAGCGGTGGACCAGGGGTGGTCTACGAGCAGTACTTC

V gene: TRBV2
clone size: .
J gene: TRBJ2-2
D gene: .
CDR3 protein: CASNLSGELFF
CDR3 DNA: TGTGCCAGCAACCTATCCGGGGAGCTGTTTTTT

V gene: TRBV18
clone size: .
J gene: TRBJ1-5
D gene: .
CDR3 protein: CASSTVNTLGGQPQHF
CDR3 DNA: TGTGCCAGCTCGACCGTGAACACGCTAGGTGGTCAGCCCCAGCATTTT

V gene: TRBV7-9
clone size: .
J gene: TRBJ2-3
D gene: TRBD2
CDR3 protein: CASSRYGTSGGGTDTQYF
CDR3 DNA: TGTGCCAGCAGCCGCTACGGGACTAGCGGGGGGGGCACAGATACGCAGTATTTT

V gene: TRBV6-2/TRBV6-3
clone size: .
J gene: TRBJ2-7
D gene: TRBD2
CDR3 protein: CASSYGLAGVSPYEQYF
CDR3 DNA: TGTGCCAGCAGTTACGGGCTAGCGGGAGTAAGCCCCTACGAGCAGTACTTC

V gene: TRBV20-1
clone size: .
J gene: TRBJ1-4
D gene: .
CDR3 protein: CSASLPGVNEKLFF
CDR3 DNA: TGCAGTGCTAGTCTCCCGGGGGTCAATGAAAAACTGTTTTTT

V gene: TRBV25-1
clone size: few
J gene: TRBJ1-2
D gene: .
CDR3 protein: CASSDAGSKYGYTF
CDR3 DNA: TGTGCCAGCAGTGATGCCGGGTCCAAGTATGGCTACACCTTC

V gene: TRBV21-1
clone size: .
J gene: TRBJ2-7
D gene: .
CDR3 protein: CASRGEPSGMKEQYF
CDR3 DNA: TGTGCCAGCAGGGGGGAGCCTAGCGGGATGAAGGAGCAGTACTTC

V gene: TRBV5-8
clone size: .
J gene: TRBJ1-2
D gene: .
CDR3 protein: CASSFDRWYGYTF
CDR3 DNA: TGTGCCAGCAGCTTCGACAGATGGTATGGCTACACCTTC

V gene: TRBV2
clone size: .
J gene: TRBJ1-1
D gene: .
CDR3 protein: CASLETGGRNTEAFF
CDR3 DNA: TGTGCCAGCTTGGAAACGGGAGGTAGGAACACTGAAGCTTTCTTT

V gene: TRBV19
clone size: .
J gene: TRBJ1-5
D gene: .
CDR3 protein: CASSIGGNQPQHF
CDR3 DNA: TGTGCCAGTAGTATAGGAGGCAATCAGCCCCAGCATTTT

V gene: TRBV6-1
clone size: .
J gene: TRBJ2-3
D gene: TRBD2
CDR3 protein: CASSEAGRTSGGFADTQYF
CDR3 DNA: TGTGCCAGCAGTGAAGCGGGGCGGACTAGCGGGGGTTTTGCAGATACGCAGTATTTT

V gene: TRBV4-2
clone size: .
J gene: TRBJ2-7
D gene: TRBD2
CDR3 protein: CASSPGGTSGVYEQYF
CDR3 DNA: TGTGCCAGCAGCCCTGGAGGGACTAGCGGGGTTTACGAGCAGTACTTC

V gene: TRBV5-1
clone size: .
J gene: TRBJ2-3
D gene: .
CDR3 protein: CASSLGGGSVPTDTQYF
CDR3 DNA: TGCGCCAGCAGCTTGGGTGGGGGGAGCGTTCCCACAGATACGCAGTATTTT

V gene: TRBV27
clone size: .
J gene: TRBJ1-2
D gene: .
CDR3 protein: CASSPPRAPRYGYTF
CDR3 DNA: TGTGCCAGCAGTCCCCCCAGGGCCCCTCGGTATGGCTACACCTTC

V gene: TRBV7-2
clone size: .
J gene: TRBJ1-5
D gene: TRBD1
CDR3 protein: CASSRDRGNQPQHF
CDR3 DNA: TGTGCCAGCAGCAGAGACAGGGGCAATCAGCCCCAGCATTTT

V gene: TRBV10-3
clone size: .
J gene: TRBJ1-1
D gene: .
CDR3 protein: CAISVQEYTEAFF
CDR3 DNA: TGTGCCATCAGTGTACAGGAGTACACTGAAGCTTTCTTT

V gene: TRBV7-9
clone size: .
J gene: TRBJ1-2
D gene: .
CDR3 protein: CASSPLGPGNVGSYGYTF
CDR3 DNA: TGTGCCAGCAGCCCCCTTGGGCCCGGCAACGTTGGATCCTATGGCTACACCTTC

V gene: TRBV15
clone size: .
J gene: TRBJ2-7
D gene: TRBD1
CDR3 protein: CATSNNRDRGVYEQYF
CDR3 DNA: TGTGCCACCAGCAACAATCGGGACAGGGGAGTGTACGAGCAGTACTTC